What follows are 8 T cell receptor beta chains derived from one specimen sequenced in a study of cytomegalovirus exposure and HLA in healthy donors (dated 2017 in TCRdb). Preparation of the library involved the immunoSEQ multiplex PCR assay. The multiplex PCR relied on a mix of 60 forward primers for TCR Vbeta segments and 13 reverse primers for TCR Jbeta segments. Drawn from immuneACCESS, this table holds only the in-frame rearrangements with V and J called that TCRdb kept. Clones are partly lost; checked studies trace under half to an unresolved V gene and leave the rest unexplained. The sample records 130,000 or so clones, over 8.5% of which are singletons. Approximately 6% of the sample comes from the top ten. Sequenced material: PBMCs. These receptors were taken from a woman aged 40 to 49 in good health and CMV-seropositive.

V usage is TRBV6-1 and J usage is TRBJ2-7, with TRBD2 as a possible D gene (5 bases). Trimming left V 3 bases short and J 0 bases short, with 12 bases between. CDR1 and CDR2 from the germline V gene are MNHNS and SASEGT. The CDR3 is made up of 15 amino acids. The CDR3 DNA reads TGTGCCAGCAGTGACCGGGGTGGATTCTCCTACGAGCAGTACTTC. Protein product: CASSDRGGFSYEQYF.

The chain is built from TRBV9 and TRBJ2-3, with D perhaps matching TRBD1 (6 bases). This CDR3 is 15 amino acids long. V was cut by 1 base and J by 0 bases, with 9 bases left in between. Germline CDR1 SGDLS, CDR2 YYNGEE. CDR3 coding DNA: TGTGCCAGCAGCGTACAGGGGCTTAGCACAGATACGCAGTATTTT. Protein product: CASSVQGLSTDTQYF.

V usage is TRBV30 and J usage is TRBJ1-1; D not resolved. The germline CDR1 and CDR2 sequences are GTSNPN and SVGIG (reference sequence). This CDR3 is built from 14 residues. V dropped 3 bases and J dropped 5 bases, with 16 bases sitting between them. In DNA, the CDR3 is TGTGCCTGGAGGGCCCTCGGGCGAGGGACTGAAGCTTTCTTT. It is translated as CAWRALGRGTEAFF. The full variable domain, in which reference TRBV30 and TRBJ1-1 provide the parts outside the CDR3, is SQTIHQWPATLVQPVGSPLSLECTVEGTSNPNLYWYRQAAGRGLQLLFYSVGIGQISSEVPQNLSASRPQDRQFILSSKKLLLSDSGFYLCAWRALGRGTEAFFGQGTRLTVV.

This clone has a handful of counts. The chain uses TRBV19 and TRBJ1-1; 8 bases match TRBD1. The CDR3 is 14 residues long. Per germline, CDR1 LNHDA and CDR2 SQIVND (reference sequence). Unmatched junction bases numbered 5, after V lost 7 bases and J lost 1 base. The CDR3 region has the DNA TGTGCCAGTATTCGGACAGGGAGGAACACTGAAGCTTTCTTT. It codes for CASIRTGRNTEAFF.

This rearrangement joins TRBV2 to TRBJ1-3; the match to TRBD1 covers 7 bases. J lost 0 bases, V lost 6 bases, and 2 bases had no gene match. Germline V gene sequence: CDR1 SNHLY, CDR2 FYNNEI. The CDR3 runs to 14 residues. CDR3 sequence reads: CASSRQGSGNTIYF. The CDR3 region has the DNA TGTGCCAGCAGCCGACAGGGCTCTGGAAACACCATATATTTT.

This sequence joins TRBV7-2 and TRBJ2-2; D perhaps matches TRBD2 (6 bases). The CDR3 has 13 amino acids. Trimming left V 9 bases short and J 7 bases short, with 15 bases between. Germline V gene data show CDR1 as SGHTA and CDR2 as FQGNSA. CDR3 in DNA: TGTGCCAGAGAGGCCCTGCGGGGCGGGGAGCTGTTTTTT. This gives the protein CAREALRGGELFF.

Regarding this clone: At one boundary the junction diverges from the germline segment, which might be a read error. The chain has TRBV6-1 and TRBJ1-4; 7 bases are a match to TRBD1. Germline lookup yields CDR1 MNHNS and CDR2 SASEGT. CDR3 length equals 15 residues. This chain's CDR3 is CASSASQGSNEKLFF. The CDR3 region has the DNA TGTGCCAGCAGTGCGTCACAGGGGTCTAACGAAAAACTGTTTTTT.

The V gene is TRBV30, the J gene TRBJ1-2; 9 positions agree with TRBD1. The trim removed 5 bases at V and 8 bases at J, leaving 3 bases unmatched. This CDR3 contains 11 residues. Per germline, CDR1 GTSNPN and CDR2 SVGIG (reference sequence). For the CDR3, the DNA is TGTGCCTGGGGACAGGGGACGGGCTACACCTTC. It translates to CAWGQGTGYTF.